What follows are 15 T cell receptor beta chains derived from one specimen sequenced in a study of blood T cell repertoires in COVID-19. Clones were sequenced by immunoSEQ multiplex PCR, and TCRdb holds only the in-frame ones, with some missing. Of approximately 350,000 clones listed, 75% to 90% are singletons. Specimen: peripheral blood. The receptors stem from a woman between 45 and 60 years old with COVID-19, enrolled during active disease.

This chain uses TRBV5-1 with TRBJ2-7; possible D gene TRBD2, 5 bases. V was cut by 3 bases and J by 0 bases, with 16 bases left in between. Germline CDR1 reads SGHRS; CDR2 reads YFSETQ. This CDR3 spans 16 amino acids. The CDR3 coding sequence is TGCGCCAGCAGCTCGACGACTAACTCCCTCTCCTACGAGCAGTACTTC. Residues: CASSSTTNSLSYEQYF.

The V gene is TRBV6-5, the J gene TRBJ2-3, with 12 bases identical to TRBD1. Germline values: CDR1 MNHEY, CDR2 SVGAGI. This CDR3 is built from 13 residues. After removal of 2 bases from V and 13 bases from J, the junction contained 4 bases not matched to a gene. CDR3 nucleotides: TGTGCCAGCAGTTACGGGGACAGGGGGCGGGAGTATTTT. This gives the protein CASSYGDRGREYF.

The V gene is TRBV9, the J gene TRBJ2-2; D is unclear. Trimming took 0 bases from V and 0 from J, leaving 6 bases between them. Germline loops: CDR1 SGDLS, CDR2 YYNGEE. This CDR3 comprises 15 residues. DNA of the CDR3: TGTGCCAGCAGCGTAGCTCCGGCGAACACCGGGGAGCTGTTTTTT. Translation gives CASSVAPANTGELFF.

The chain employs TRBV7-2 and TRBJ2-7; possibly TRBD2 for D (5 bases). The V end was cut by 2 bases, the J end by 6 bases, with 8 bases between. This CDR3 contains 12 residues. Per the germline V gene, CDR1 is SGHTA and CDR2 is FQGNSA. The CDR3 bases are TGTGCCAGCAGCTTAAGAGGGCGCGAGCAGTACTTC. Translating gives CASSLRGREQYF.

The chain carries TRBV2 and TRBJ2-2; TRBD2 aligns across 10 bases. The CDR3 covers 17 residues. Germline V gene data show CDR1 as SNHLY and CDR2 as FYNNEI. The CDR3 DNA reads TGTGCAGTCCTTGAAAAAGGACTAGCGGAGAACACCGGGGAGCTGTTTTTT. This translates into CAVLEKGLAENTGELFF.

The chain recombines TRBV19 with TRBJ2-2, with D possibly being TRBD2 (5 bases). Between the trimmed V and J ends, which lost 5 bases and 5 bases, there was a span of 6 bases. Germline CDR1 is LNHDA and CDR2 is SQIVND (reference sequence). CDR3 length: 12 residues. CDR3 coding DNA: TGTGCCAGTAGTCGGGGAACCGGGGAGCTGTTTTTT. Its protein is CASSRGTGELFF.

This chain joins TRBV11-2 and TRBJ2-1, with D possibly being TRBD1 (5 bases). Trimming left V 2 bases short and J 6 bases short, with 14 bases between. The CDR3 extends over 15 amino acids. Germline V gives CDR1 SGHAT, CDR2 FQNNGV. The CDR3 reads CASSLLWAGPNEQFF. The CDR3 DNA is TGTGCCAGCAGCTTACTTTGGGCAGGGCCCAATGAGCAGTTCTTC.

This rearrangement joins TRBV3-1 (or the pseudogene TRBV3-2) to TRBJ2-2; 11 nucleotides line up with TRBD2. The V gene end was trimmed by 5 bases and the J gene end by 2 bases; junction bases not matched to a gene: 7. The CDR3 has 17 amino acids. Germline V gene lookup returns CDR1 LGHDT and CDR2 YNNKEL (reference sequence). CDR3 bases: TGTGCCAGCAGCGGCCAGACTAGCGGGGAAAACACCGGGGAGCTGTTTTTT. Translated: CASSGQTSGENTGELFF.

This chain connects TRBV12-5 to TRBJ2-5; D is possibly TRBD1 (5 bases). V lost 9 bases to trimming and J lost 9 bases, with 23 bases between them. The V gene's germline CDR1 is LGHNT and CDR2 FRNRAP. CDR3 size: 14 residues. CDR3: CASSHSDRPTAQYF. In nucleotides, the CDR3 is TGTGCTAGCAGCCACTCCGACAGACCCACGGCCCAGTACTTC.

The V gene is TRBV15, the J gene TRBJ2-1; the match to TRBD1 covers 10 bases. Germline values: CDR1 LNHNV, CDR2 YYDKDF (reference sequence). The CDR3 has 17 amino acids. Losses at the gene ends were 3 bases for V and 6 bases for J; bases not matched to a gene: 11. The CDR3: CATSRGDRGGLGNEQFF. In DNA form, the CDR3 reads TGTGCCACCAGCAGGGGGGACAGGGGTGGACTAGGCAATGAGCAGTTCTTC.

V gene TRBV15 combines with J gene TRBJ1-2; 8 positions agree with TRBD1. The CDR3 extends over 13 amino acids. Germline loops: CDR1 LNHNV, CDR2 YYDKDF (reference sequence). The V segment lost 8 bases and the J segment 4 bases; nucleotides outside the gene matches: 6. The CDR3 bases are TGTGCCACCGTGCAGGGGGCCGGCTATGGCTACACCTTC. This gives the protein CATVQGAGYGYTF.

The chain has TRBV18 and TRBJ2-7; tentatively, D is TRBD1 (5 bases). Germline V lookup: CDR1 KGHSH, CDR2 LQKENI. Trimming stripped 4 bases from V and 4 bases from J, with 29 bases between. This CDR3 contains 19 residues. The CDR3 nucleotides are TGTGCCAGCTCACTCCACGCCCCAGGGCCGAATTTGGCCTTTTACGAGCAGTACTTC. Translation: CASSLHAPGPNLAFYEQYF.

This sequence joins TRBV6-5 and TRBJ1-4; 8 bases map to TRBD1. The CDR3 is 15 amino acids. Trimming cost V 6 bases and J 8 bases; bases outside gene matches: 11. CDR1 and CDR2 from the germline V gene are MNHEY and SVGAGI. DNA for the CDR3: TGTGCCAGCAGGCCCCAGGGGGCGCGGGCAGAAAAACTGTTTTTT. Its translation is CASRPQGARAEKLFF.

The CDR3 loop reads CASSDPGTITYEQYF. The CDR3 nucleotides read TGCGCCAGCAGTGACCCCGGGACTATCACCTACGAGCAGTACTTC. The rearrangement uses TRBV10-2 and TRBJ2-7; 7 bases align to TRBD2. V shed 3 bases and J 2 bases; nucleotides not matched to a gene: 7. CDR1 and CDR2 (germline): WSHSY, SAAADI. CDR3 length: 15 amino acids.

The V call is TRBV10-3, the J call TRBJ1-3; 9 nucleotides agree with TRBD1. Germline V lookup: CDR1 ENHRY, CDR2 SYGVKD. The CDR3 contains 14 residues. V gave up 9 bases and J gave up 3 bases; unmatched junction bases: 6. CDR3 amino acids: CAISRDRDGNTIYF. The CDR3 DNA reads TGTGCCATTTCCCGGGACAGGGATGGAAACACCATATATTTT.